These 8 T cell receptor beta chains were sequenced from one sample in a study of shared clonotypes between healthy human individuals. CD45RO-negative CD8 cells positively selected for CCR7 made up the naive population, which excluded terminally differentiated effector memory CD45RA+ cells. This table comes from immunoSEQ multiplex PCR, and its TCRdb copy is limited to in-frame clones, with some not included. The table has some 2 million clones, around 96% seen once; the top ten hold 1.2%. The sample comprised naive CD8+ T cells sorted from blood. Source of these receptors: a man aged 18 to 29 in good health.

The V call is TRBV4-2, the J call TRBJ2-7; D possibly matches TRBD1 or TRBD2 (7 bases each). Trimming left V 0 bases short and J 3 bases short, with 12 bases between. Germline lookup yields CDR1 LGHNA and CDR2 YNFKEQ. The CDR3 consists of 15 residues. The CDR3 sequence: CASSQEAGQIYEQYF. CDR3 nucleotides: TGTGCCAGCAGCCAAGAAGCGGGACAGATCTACGAGCAGTACTTC.

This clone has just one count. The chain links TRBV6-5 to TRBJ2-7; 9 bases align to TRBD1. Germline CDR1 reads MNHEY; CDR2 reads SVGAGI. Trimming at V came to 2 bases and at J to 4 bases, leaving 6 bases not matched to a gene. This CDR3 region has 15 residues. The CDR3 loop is CASSYGGQGWYEQYF. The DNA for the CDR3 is TGTGCCAGCAGTTACGGGGGACAGGGCTGGTACGAGCAGTACTTC.

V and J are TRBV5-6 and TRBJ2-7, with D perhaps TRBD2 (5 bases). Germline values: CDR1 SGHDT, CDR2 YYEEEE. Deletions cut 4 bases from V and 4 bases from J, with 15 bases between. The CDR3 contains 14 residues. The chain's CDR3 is CASSGGLGGYEQYF. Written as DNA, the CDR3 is TGTGCCAGCAGCGGCGGGCTTGGTGGATACGAGCAGTACTTC.

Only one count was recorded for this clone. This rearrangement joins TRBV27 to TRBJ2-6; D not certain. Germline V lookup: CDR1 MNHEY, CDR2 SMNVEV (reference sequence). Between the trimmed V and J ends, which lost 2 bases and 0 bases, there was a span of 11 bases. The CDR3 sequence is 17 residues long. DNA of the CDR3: TGTGCCAGCAGTTTAAGGAAATCTTACTCTGGGGCCAACGTCCTGACTTTC. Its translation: CASSLRKSYSGANVLTF.

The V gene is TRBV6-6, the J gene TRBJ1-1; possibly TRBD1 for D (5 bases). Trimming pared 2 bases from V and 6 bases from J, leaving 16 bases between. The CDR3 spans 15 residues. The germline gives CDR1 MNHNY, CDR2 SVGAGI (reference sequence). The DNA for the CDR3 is TGTGCCAGCAGTTACGCCGTGGAGGGGAGGGCTGAAGCTTTCTTT. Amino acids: CASSYAVEGRAEAFF.

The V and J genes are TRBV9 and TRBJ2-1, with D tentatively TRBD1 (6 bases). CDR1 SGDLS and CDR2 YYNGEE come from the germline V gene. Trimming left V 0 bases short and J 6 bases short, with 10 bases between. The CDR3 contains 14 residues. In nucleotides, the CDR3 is TGTGCCAGCAGCGTAGGGGGGCAGACCAATGAGCAGTTCTTC. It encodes CASSVGGQTNEQFF.

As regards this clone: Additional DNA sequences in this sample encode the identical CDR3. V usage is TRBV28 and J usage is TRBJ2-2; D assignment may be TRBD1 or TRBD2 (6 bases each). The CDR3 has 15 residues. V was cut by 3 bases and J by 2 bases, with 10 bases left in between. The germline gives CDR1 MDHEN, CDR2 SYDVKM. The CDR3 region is CASSFRGVNTGELFF. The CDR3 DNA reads TGTGCCAGCAGTTTTAGGGGGGTTAACACCGGGGAGCTGTTTTTT.

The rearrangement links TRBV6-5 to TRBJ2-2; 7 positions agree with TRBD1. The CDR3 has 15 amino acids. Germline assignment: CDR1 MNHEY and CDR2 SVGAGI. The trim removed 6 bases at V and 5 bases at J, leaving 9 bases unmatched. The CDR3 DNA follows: TGTGCCAGCAGCACCGCGCCGACAGGGACCGGGGAGCTGTTTTTT. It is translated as CASSTAPTGTGELFF.